Presented here are 12 T cell receptor beta chains from one specimen sequenced in a study of identical twins. TCRdb re-called the 5' RACE reads with MiXCR, one entry per CDR3 protein. Of some 1,700,000 distinct CDR3 sequences in the sample, about 30% were seen once. The material sequenced was cord blood. Receptor source: a newborn girl in good health.

This clonotype appeared a few times. This chain links TRBV13 with TRBJ1-1; 12 bases map to TRBD1. The V segment lost 5 bases and the J segment 12 bases; nucleotides outside the gene matches: 7. Germline values: CDR1 PRHDT, CDR2 FYEKMQ (reference sequence). CDR3 size: 13 residues. Here the CDR3 reads CASSQGDRGLSFF. The CDR3 DNA reads as TGTGCCAGCAGCCAGGGGGACAGGGGGCTATCTTTCTTT.

The chain couples TRBV2 to TRBJ2-7, with TRBD1 identical over 7 bases. Germline-derived CDR1 and CDR2 are SNHLY and FYNNEI. There are 13 residues in the CDR3. With 8 bases clipped from V and 3 bases from J, the junction kept 7 bases outside the gene matches. CDR3 sequence: CASFRDRDYEQYF. CDR3 nucleotide sequence: TGTGCCAGCTTCCGGGACAGAGACTACGAGCAGTACTTC.

This clonotype was seen ten or more times. The V and J genes are TRBV29-1 and TRBJ1-2; D possibly corresponds to TRBD1 (5 bases). The CDR3 consists of 14 residues. Germline lookup yields CDR1 SQVTM and CDR2 ANQGSEA. Trimming left V 0 bases short and J 0 bases short, with 8 bases between. The CDR3: CSVEDLGANYGYTF. CDR3 in DNA: TGCAGCGTTGAAGATCTGGGGGCTAACTATGGCTACACCTTC.

The CDR3 nucleotides read TGTGCCAGCAGCCGTAACCGAGGGGGGAATTCCTACAATGAGCAGTTCTTC. Amino acid sequence: CASSRNRGGNSYNEQFF. The genes are TRBV11-2 and TRBJ2-1, with D perhaps given as TRBD1 or TRBD2 (6 bases each). Trimming removed 5 bases from V and 1 base from J, with 18 bases in between. Germline V gives CDR1 SGHAT, CDR2 FQNNGV. CDR3 length: 17 amino acids.

The rearrangement joins TRBV14 to TRBJ1-2; D is uncertain. The CDR3 loop spans 12 amino acids. Germline V lookup: CDR1 SGHDN, CDR2 FVKESK. Deletions cut 3 bases from V and 8 bases from J, with 10 bases between. Here the CDR3 DNA reads TGTGCCAGCAGCCAGTGGGTGGACGGCTACACCTTC. Amino acids: CASSQWVDGYTF.

This clonotype has a handful of counts. The V and J genes are TRBV28 and TRBJ1-2; 7 nucleotides match TRBD1. With 5 bases clipped from V and 4 bases from J, the junction kept 7 bases outside the gene matches. The germline CDR1 and CDR2 sequences are MDHEN and SYDVKM. There are 14 residues in the CDR3. CDR3 sequence reads: CASSTWDSLYGYTF. Written as DNA, the CDR3 is TGTGCCAGCAGTACATGGGACAGCCTCTATGGCTACACCTTC.

This chain connects TRBV18 to TRBJ2-4; the D gene is possibly TRBD2 (6 bases). Deletions cut 5 bases from V and 0 bases from J, with 17 bases between. Germline CDR1 and CDR2: KGHSH and LQKENI. This CDR3 is built from 17 residues. The CDR3 loop is CASSSLMGGLAKNIQYF. The CDR3, as DNA: TGTGCCAGCTCATCGCTGATGGGGGGACTAGCCAAAAACATTCAGTACTTC.

The chain joins TRBV20-1 to TRBJ1-2; 9 bases are shared with TRBD1. Germline CDR1 is DFQATT and CDR2 is SNEGSKA (reference sequence). J gave up 9 bases and V 6 bases, and 14 bases lay outside the gene matches. The length of the CDR3 is 14 residues. The CDR3 reads CSAKRTGGLGSYTF. The CDR3 DNA sequence: TGCAGTGCGAAGAGAACAGGGGGCCTCGGGAGCTACACCTTC.

This clonotype was seen a few times. Possible read error: a much larger clone is one base away. CDR3 DNA sequence: TGTGCCAGCAGGGGACAGGGGCATGGCTACACCTTC. It specifies CASRGQGHGYTF. V is TRBV28 and J is TRBJ1-2; 10 nucleotides line up with TRBD1. This CDR3 contains 12 residues. Per germline, CDR1 MDHEN and CDR2 SYDVKM. V lost 6 bases and J lost 6; bases outside the gene matches: 1.

Only a few counts were recorded for this clonotype. This sequence joins TRBV5-1 and TRBJ2-7, with 8 bases identical to TRBD2. The trim removed 4 bases at V and 2 bases at J, leaving 5 bases unmatched. This CDR3 comprises 14 residues. Per the germline V gene, CDR1 is SGHRS and CDR2 is YFSETQ. The CDR3 DNA follows: TGCGCCAGCAGCAAGCGGGAGAGACCCTACGAGCAGTACTTC. Translating it yields CASSKRERPYEQYF.

There are a few counts of this clonotype. The CDR3 DNA is TGTGCCAGCAGCCGTAGCGTCAATGAGCAGTTCTTC. Amino acids: CASSRSVNEQFF. The V call is TRBV5-6, the J call TRBJ2-1; possible D gene TRBD2, 5 bases. Looked up from germline, CDR1 is SGHDT and CDR2 is YYEEEE. The length of the CDR3 is 12 residues. The V and J ends lost 4 bases and 6 bases respectively, with 8 bases between them. Full variable domain (missing parts from reference TRBV5-6 and TRBJ2-1): DAGVTQSPTHLIKTRGQQVTLRCSPKSGHDTVSWYQQALGQGPQFIFQYYEEEERQRGNFPDRFSGHQFPNYSSELNVNALLLGDSALYLCASSRSVNEQFFGPGTRLTVL.

The chain couples TRBV6-5 to TRBJ2-5, with TRBD1 identical over 7 bases. V shed 2 bases, J shed 2 bases, and the junction held 14 bases outside the gene matches. This CDR3 comprises 18 residues. Per the germline V gene, CDR1 is MNHEY and CDR2 is SVGAGI. The CDR3 coding sequence is TGTGCCAGCAGTTACCCCGGGACAGCCACTCTTTTTCAAGAGACCCAGTACTTC. The encoded protein is CASSYPGTATLFQETQYF.